A selection of T cell receptor beta chains follows, all from one sample in a study of blood T cell repertoires in COVID-19. The data were produced by immunoSEQ multiplex PCR, yet TCRdb's version contains in-frame clones alone and is incomplete. The repertoire holds some 100,000 clones, with more than 75% as singletons. Source material: peripheral blood. The receptors shown here come from a woman aged 80 or over with active COVID-19. CDR3s include the opening cysteine and the closing phenylalanine or tryptophan. Fields, in order: CDR3 protein, CDR3 DNA, J gene, clone size, D gene, V gene. The D gene is left open where the match is weak. The size field is filled for only some rows; it gives once, few, many or a size class.

CAAKPETDSSYQPQHF,TGTGCCGCAAAACCCGAGACAGACTCAAGCTATCAGCCCCAGCATTTT,TRBJ1-5,.,.,TRBV24-1
CASSLQGSNTQYF,TGTGCCAGCAGTCTCCAGGGGTCGAATACGCAGTATTTT,TRBJ2-3,.,.,TRBV7-3
CASINTNYEQYF,TGTGCCAGCATCAACACCAATTACGAGCAGTACTTC,TRBJ2-7,few,.,TRBV28
CASISGSSGANVLTF,TGTGCCAGCATATCGGGGAGCTCTGGGGCCAACGTCCTGACTTTC,TRBJ2-6,.,.,TRBV6-5
CASSLGGRPYEQYF,TGTGCCAGCAGCTTAGGGGGGAGGCCGTACGAGCAGTACTTC,TRBJ2-7,.,.,TRBV7-9
CASSPYREGTEAFF,TGTGCCAGCTCACCTTACAGGGAGGGCACTGAAGCTTTCTTT,TRBJ1-1,.,.,TRBV18
CATSESGGDLYNEQFF,TGTGCCACCAGTGAAAGCGGGGGTGACCTATACAATGAGCAGTTCTTC,TRBJ2-1,.,TRBD2,TRBV24-1
CASSLAIRAGGREKLFF,TGTGCCAGCAGCTTAGCAATTCGGGCCGGGGGACGAGAAAAACTGTTTTTT,TRBJ1-4,.,.,TRBV7-6
CASSLSPRAYEQYF,TGTGCCAGCAGCTTATCGCCCAGGGCCTACGAGCAGTACTTC,TRBJ2-7,.,.,TRBV7-2
CASSQPGQGLNTQYF,TGCGCCAGCAGCCAGCCGGGACAGGGCCTAAATACGCAGTATTTT,TRBJ2-3,.,TRBD1,TRBV4-1
CASSSQETQYF,TGTGCCAGCTCATCTCAAGAGACCCAGTACTTC,TRBJ2-5,.,.,TRBV18
CASSLMGENTEAFF,TGCGCCAGCAGCCTCATGGGAGAGAACACTGAAGCTTTCTTT,TRBJ1-1,.,.,TRBV5-1
CASSRDRGWASGNTIYF,TGCGCCAGCAGCAGGGACAGGGGGTGGGCCTCTGGAAACACCATATATTTT,TRBJ1-3,.,TRBD1,TRBV5-1
CASSSLAGVTYEQYF,TGTGCCAGCAGTTCCTTAGCGGGAGTAACCTACGAGCAGTACTTC,TRBJ2-7,few,TRBD2,TRBV28
CASSYERATDTQYF,TGCGCCAGCAGCTACGAGCGCGCTACGGATACGCAGTATTTT,TRBJ2-3,.,.,TRBV5-1
CATSRTGGVGTDTQYF,TGTGCCACCAGCAGGACAGGTGGGGTAGGCACAGATACGCAGTATTTT,TRBJ2-3,.,.,TRBV15
CASSPYNEQFF,TGTGCCAGCAGCCCGTACAATGAGCAGTTCTTC,TRBJ2-1,.,.,TRBV25-1
CASSPYRVGQPQHF,TGTGCCAGCAGCCCTTACAGGGTGGGTCAGCCCCAGCATTTT,TRBJ1-5,.,.,TRBV3-1/TRBV3-2
CASSKNPGQGFYNEQFF,TGTGCCAGCAGCAAAAATCCGGGACAGGGGTTTTACAATGAGCAGTTCTTC,TRBJ2-1,.,TRBD1,TRBV5-5
CASSLRASGTHPNEQFF,TGTGCCAGCAGCTTAAGAGCTAGCGGGACGCACCCCAATGAGCAGTTCTTC,TRBJ2-1,.,TRBD2,TRBV7-3
CASGGGAGNIQYF,TGTGCCAGCGGAGGGGGCGCGGGAAACATTCAGTACTTC,TRBJ2-4,.,.,TRBV27
CASSRGSYEQYF,TGTGCCAGCTCGCGGGGTTCCTACGAGCAGTACTTC,TRBJ2-7,.,.,TRBV18
CASSSSGRQGETQYF,TGTGCCAGCAGTTCCTCGGGGAGGCAAGGGGAGACCCAGTACTTC,TRBJ2-5,.,.,TRBV28
CASSQTSGRVLNTQYF,TGTGCCAGCAGCCAAACTAGCGGGAGGGTGCTGAACACGCAGTATTTT,TRBJ2-3,.,TRBD2,TRBV4-2
CATSRATGGMEKLFF,TGTGCCACCAGCAGGGCGACAGGGGGCATGGAAAAACTGTTTTTT,TRBJ1-4,.,TRBD1,TRBV15
CASSWTGSAYEQYF,TGTGCCAGCAGCTGGACAGGGTCAGCCTACGAGCAGTACTTC,TRBJ2-7,.,TRBD1,TRBV5-5
CASSPTTPYSNQPQHF,TGTGCCAGCTCACCAACGACACCCTATAGCAATCAGCCCCAGCATTTT,TRBJ1-5,.,.,TRBV18
CASSLAGFSGNTIYF,TGTGCCAGCAGCTTGGCCGGGTTCTCTGGAAACACCATATATTTT,TRBJ1-3,.,.,TRBV7-9
CASATVGQNNQPQHF,TGTGCCAGCGCCACGGTTGGACAGAACAATCAGCCCCAGCATTTT,TRBJ1-5,.,.,TRBV7-2
CAISTSGSNEQYF,TGTGCCATCAGTACTAGCGGGAGTAACGAGCAGTACTTC,TRBJ2-7,.,TRBD2,TRBV10-3
CAISEGQAYGYTF,TGTGCCATCAGTGAGGGACAGGCCTATGGCTACACCTTC,TRBJ1-2,.,TRBD1,TRBV10-3
CASSHGRLAGSYTGELFF,TGTGCCAGTAGCCACGGAAGATTAGCGGGATCGTACACCGGGGAGCTGTTTTTT,TRBJ2-2,once,TRBD2,TRBV19
CASSPAPGNSYEQYF,TGCGCCAGCAGCCCCGCCCCGGGTAACTCCTACGAGCAGTACTTC,TRBJ2-7,.,.,TRBV5-1
CASSLRLAKNIQYF,TGTGCCAGCAGCCTAAGACTAGCCAAAAACATTCAGTACTTC,TRBJ2-4,.,.,TRBV7-2
CACSTVSYEQYF,TGTGCCTGCTCGACAGTCTCCTACGAGCAGTACTTC,TRBJ2-7,.,.,TRBV2
CASSLGQYTGELFF,TGTGCCAGCAGCTTAGGACAGTACACCGGGGAGCTGTTTTTT,TRBJ2-2,.,.,TRBV7-3
CASGTNTGSTEAFF,TGTGCTAGTGGTACCAACACAGGGAGCACTGAAGCTTTCTTT,TRBJ1-1,.,.,TRBV12-5
CASISVGQGALSNQPQHF,TGTGCCAGCATCTCGGTGGGACAGGGGGCTTTAAGCAATCAGCCCCAGCATTTT,TRBJ1-5,.,TRBD1,TRBV28
CASSLEGGRQPQHF,TGTGCCAGCAGCTTGGAGGGGGGGCGTCAGCCCCAGCATTTT,TRBJ1-5,.,.,TRBV5-6
CASSPPTRADTQYF,TGTGCCAGCAGCCCCCCCACGCGTGCAGATACGCAGTATTTT,TRBJ2-3,.,.,TRBV5-4
CASKTRIPQGFDGNTIYF,TGTGCCAGCAAGACACGGATTCCCCAAGGTTTCGACGGAAACACCATATATTTT,TRBJ1-3,.,.,TRBV28
CATAGMEYEQYF,TGTGCCACAGCGGGGATGGAGTACGAGCAGTACTTC,TRBJ2-7,.,TRBD2,TRBV2
CASSDRTRGEQYF,TGTGCCAGCAGCGATCGGACCCGGGGCGAGCAGTACTTC,TRBJ2-7,.,.,TRBV5-4
CASSSGTGVGEQYF,TGTGCCAGCAGTTCCGGGACAGGGGTGGGCGAGCAGTACTTC,TRBJ2-7,.,TRBD1,TRBV2
CASSESTGGDTEAFF,TGTGCCAGCAGCGAATCGACGGGGGGTGACACTGAAGCTTTCTTT,TRBJ1-1,.,.,TRBV7-6
CASSDRGRGVGYTF,TGTGCCAGCAGTGATAGGGGCAGGGGAGTTGGCTACACCTTC,TRBJ1-2,.,.,TRBV27
CAWTKGGQSNQPQHF,TGTGCCTGGACTAAGGGGGGGCAGAGCAATCAGCCCCAGCATTTT,TRBJ1-5,few,.,TRBV30
CASSLGAAVNEQFF,TGTGCCAGCAGCTTGGGGGCCGCCGTCAATGAGCAGTTCTTC,TRBJ2-1,few,.,TRBV5-5
CASSRYSSGNTIYF,TGTGCCAGCAGTCGGTACTCCTCTGGAAACACCATATATTTT,TRBJ1-3,few,.,TRBV6-5
CSVGSTGVGQPQHF,TGCAGCGTTGGGTCCACAGGGGTGGGTCAGCCCCAGCATTTT,TRBJ1-5,.,TRBD1,TRBV29-1
CASRGRVTGELFF,TGTGCCAGCAGGGGGAGGGTGACCGGGGAGCTGTTTTTT,TRBJ2-2,.,TRBD2,TRBV2
CASSPRLAGAYNEQFF,TGTGCCAGCAGCCCACGACTAGCGGGAGCCTACAATGAGCAGTTCTTC,TRBJ2-1,.,TRBD2,TRBV11-2
CASSPAGGRAGNTIYF,TGTGCCAGCAGTCCTGCCGGTGGTAGAGCTGGAAACACCATATATTTT,TRBJ1-3,.,.,TRBV28
CASSLEASATYEQYF,TGCGCCAGCAGCTTGGAAGCCTCCGCAACCTACGAGCAGTACTTC,TRBJ2-7,.,.,TRBV5-1
CASSELGSTYEQYF,TGTGCCAGCAGTGAATTGGGCAGTACCTACGAGCAGTACTTC,TRBJ2-7,.,.,TRBV25-1
CSASLSRGPDGYTF,TGCAGTGCTAGTCTAAGCAGGGGGCCGGATGGCTACACCTTC,TRBJ1-2,.,TRBD1,TRBV20-1
CASSQDPAGEGETQYF,TGTGCCAGCAGCCAAGATCCCGCGGGAGAGGGAGAGACCCAGTACTTC,TRBJ2-5,.,TRBD2,TRBV4-2
CASAPTSRFYEQYF,TGTGCCAGTGCCCCGACTAGCCGCTTCTACGAGCAGTACTTC,TRBJ2-7,.,TRBD2,TRBV27